Below are 10 T cell receptor beta chains sequenced from a single sample in a study of shared T cell receptors in the human thymus. Libraries were prepared by immunoSEQ multiplex PCR; TCRdb keeps only in-frame clonotypes and omits some of them. The data show about 710,000 clones, with approximately 89% seen just once and about 0.0094% held by the top ten. These data are also associated with another study on human thymus T cells.

The sample consisted of thymocytes. The source is a boy under two years old with a congenital heart defect.

This clone was counted only a few times. The chain is built from TRBV19 and TRBJ2-5; D possibly corresponds to TRBD1 (5 bases). Germline V lookup: CDR1 LNHDA, CDR2 SQIVND (reference sequence). V lost 3 bases and J lost 2, with 10 bases in between. CDR3 length: 14 amino acids. CDR3 sequence (DNA): TGTGCCAGTAGTATGGCGGACACTCAAGAGACCCAGTACTTC. Translating it yields CASSMADTQETQYF.

The chain uses TRBV28 and TRBJ2-4; D unclear. CDR3 size: 11 residues. Looked up from germline, CDR1 is MDHEN and CDR2 is SYDVKM. Trimming stripped 10 bases from V and 8 bases from J, with 12 bases between. CDR3 sequence: CATDDKDIQYF. For the CDR3, the DNA is TGTGCCACCGACGACAAGGACATTCAGTACTTC.

The chain links TRBV5-4 to TRBJ2-1, with D tentatively TRBD1 (6 bases). V lost 0 bases and J lost 5, with 15 bases in between. Germline V CDR1 and CDR2: SGHNT, YYREEE (reference sequence). This CDR3 has 16 amino acids. The CDR3 DNA reads as TGTGCCAGCAGCTTGGCCCCAGGGGTCGGTAACAATGAGCAGTTCTTC. Its protein is CASSLAPGVGNNEQFF. Complete variable domain (other parts from reference TRBV5-4 and TRBJ2-1): ETGVTQSPTHLIKTRGQQVTLRCSSQSGHNTVSWYQQALGQGPQFIFQYYREEENGRGNFPPRFSGLQFPNYSSELNVNALELDDSALYLCASSLAPGVGNNEQFFGPGTRLTVL.

The chain has TRBV4-3 and TRBJ2-2, with TRBD1 identical over 9 bases. Germline CDR1 is LGHNA and CDR2 is YSLEER. After removal of 5 bases from V and 5 bases from J, the junction contained 9 bases not matched to a gene. This CDR3 is 16 amino acids long. Here the CDR3 reads CASSKAQGAHTGELFF. The CDR3 DNA reads TGCGCCAGCAGCAAAGCACAGGGGGCCCATACCGGGGAGCTGTTTTTT.

The rearrangement links TRBV12-5 to TRBJ2-3; 7 bases match TRBD2. Trimming took 4 bases from V and 3 from J; bases not matched to a gene: 10. The CDR3 is 16 amino acids. Germline V gene sequence: CDR1 LGHNT, CDR2 FRNRAP. CDR3 in DNA: TGTGCTAGTGGTTCACGTTCGGGACTACAGACAGATACGCAGTATTTT. Translation gives CASGSRSGLQTDTQYF. The entire variable domain, with the rest obtained from reference TRBV12-5 and TRBJ2-3, is as follows: DARVTQTPRHKVTEMGQEVTMRCQPILGHNTVFWYRQTMMQGLELLAYFRNRAPLDDSGMPKDRFSAEMPDATLATLKIQPSEPRDSAVYFCASGSRSGLQTDTQYFGPGTRLTVL.

This chain joins TRBV5-1 and TRBJ2-7, with D possibly matching TRBD1 (5 bases). The CDR3 covers 15 residues. Germline V lookup: CDR1 SGHRS, CDR2 YFSETQ. V was trimmed by 0 bases and J by 2 bases, leaving 12 bases between them. CDR3 loop: CASSLALDTTYEQYF. The CDR3 nucleotides read TGCGCCAGCAGCTTGGCCTTGGACACTACCTACGAGCAGTACTTC.

This chain connects TRBV5-6 to TRBJ2-7; a weak D match, TRBD2 (7 bases). Trimming cost V 6 bases and J 2 bases, with 18 bases left between them. The CDR3 has 15 residues. The germline gives CDR1 SGHDT, CDR2 YYEEEE. CDR3 sequence reads: CASTRRGGAPYEQYF. The CDR3 nucleotides read TGTGCCAGCACCCGGAGGGGGGGAGCCCCCTACGAGCAGTACTTC.

V and J are TRBV10-1 and TRBJ2-7, with 8 bases matching TRBD2. Looked up from germline, CDR1 is WNHNN and CDR2 is SYGVQD (reference sequence). V lost 6 bases, J lost 1 base, and 17 bases stayed unmatched. This CDR3 contains 18 residues. CDR3 sequence: CASSPNILAEDESYEQYF. The CDR3 DNA follows: TGCGCCAGCAGCCCTAATATACTAGCGGAGGATGAATCCTACGAGCAGTACTTC.

The chain has TRBV5-1 and TRBJ2-7, with D uncertain. This CDR3 comprises 13 residues. Germline V gene lookup returns CDR1 SGHRS and CDR2 YFSETQ. Trimming took off 3 bases at V and 4 bases at J, with 11 bases between the two ends. CDR3 in amino acids: CASSYTYKYEQYF. CDR3 in DNA: TGCGCCAGCAGCTATACATACAAATACGAGCAGTACTTC.

V is TRBV10-3 and J is TRBJ1-2; 7 bases align to TRBD1. Trimming cost V 2 bases and J 5 bases; bases outside gene matches: 8. The CDR3 covers 15 residues. The germline CDR1 and CDR2 sequences are ENHRY and SYGVKD. The CDR3 spells CAISEPGQALYGYTF. The CDR3 DNA is TGTGCCATCAGTGAGCCAGGACAGGCTTTATATGGCTACACCTTC.